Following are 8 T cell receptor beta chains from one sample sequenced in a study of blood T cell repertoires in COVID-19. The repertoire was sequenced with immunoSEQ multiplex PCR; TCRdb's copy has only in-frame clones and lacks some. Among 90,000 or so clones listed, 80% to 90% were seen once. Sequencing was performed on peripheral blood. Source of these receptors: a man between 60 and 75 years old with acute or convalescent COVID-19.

CDR3 residues: CASRDTRVSSYEQYF. For the CDR3, the DNA is TGTGCCAGCAGAGACACCAGGGTAAGCTCCTACGAGCAGTACTTC. The rearrangement joins TRBV6-1 to TRBJ2-7, with D perhaps matching TRBD1 (5 bases). The CDR3 spans 15 residues. Germline assignment: CDR1 MNHNS and CDR2 SASEGT. Trimming shortened V by 6 bases and J by 0 bases, and 15 bases separated the two germline ends.

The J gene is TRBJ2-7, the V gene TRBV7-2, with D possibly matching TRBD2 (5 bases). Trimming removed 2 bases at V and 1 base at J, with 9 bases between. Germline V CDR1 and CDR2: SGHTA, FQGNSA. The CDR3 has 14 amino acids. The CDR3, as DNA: TGTGCCAGCAGCTTAAGAGAGGGATCCTACGAGCAGTACTTC. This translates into CASSLREGSYEQYF.

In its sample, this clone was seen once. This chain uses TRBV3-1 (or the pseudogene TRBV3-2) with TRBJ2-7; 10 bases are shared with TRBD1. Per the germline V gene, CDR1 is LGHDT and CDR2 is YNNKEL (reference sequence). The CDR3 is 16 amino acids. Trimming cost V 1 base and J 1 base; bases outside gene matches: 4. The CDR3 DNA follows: TGTGCCAGCAGCCAAGTTGGGACAGGGGCTTCCTACGAGCAGTACTTC. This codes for CASSQVGTGASYEQYF.

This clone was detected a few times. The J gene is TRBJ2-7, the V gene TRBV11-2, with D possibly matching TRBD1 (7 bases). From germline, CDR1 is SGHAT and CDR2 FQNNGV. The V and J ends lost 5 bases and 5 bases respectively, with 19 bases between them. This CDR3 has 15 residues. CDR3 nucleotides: TGTGCCAGCAGCCCCCGCAGACAGGGAGGCCACGAGCAGTACTTC. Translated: CASSPRRQGGHEQYF.

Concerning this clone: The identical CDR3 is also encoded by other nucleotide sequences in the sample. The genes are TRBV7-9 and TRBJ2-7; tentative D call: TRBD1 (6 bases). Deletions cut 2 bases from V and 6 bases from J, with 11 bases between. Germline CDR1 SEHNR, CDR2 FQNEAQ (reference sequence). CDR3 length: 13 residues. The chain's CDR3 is CASSLSGVVEQYF. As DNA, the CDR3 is TGTGCCAGCAGCTTATCAGGGGTGGTCGAGCAGTACTTC.

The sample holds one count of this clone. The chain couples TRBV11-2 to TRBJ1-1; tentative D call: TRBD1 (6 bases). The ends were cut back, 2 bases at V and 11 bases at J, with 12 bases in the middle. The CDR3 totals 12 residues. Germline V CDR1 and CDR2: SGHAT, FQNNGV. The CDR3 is CASSLRGQGAFF. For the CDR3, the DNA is TGTGCCAGCAGCTTAAGGGGCCAGGGGGCTTTCTTT.

The DNA for the CDR3 is TGTGCCAGCAGTCCGAGACAGCTACCGAACACTGAAGCTTTCTTT. It specifies CASSPRQLPNTEAFF. The chain uses TRBV9 and TRBJ1-1, with D possibly TRBD1 on 5 matching bases. V dropped 5 bases and J dropped 1 base, with 15 bases sitting between them. Germline assignment: CDR1 SGDLS and CDR2 YYNGEE. The CDR3 spans 15 residues.

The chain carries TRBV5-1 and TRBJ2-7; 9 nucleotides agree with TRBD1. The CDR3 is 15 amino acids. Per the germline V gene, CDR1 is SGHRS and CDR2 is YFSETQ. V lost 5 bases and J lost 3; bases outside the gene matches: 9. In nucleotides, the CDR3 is TGCGCCAGCAGACCTACCGACAGGGGGAGCTACGAGCAGTACTTC. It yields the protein CASRPTDRGSYEQYF.